The 24 T cell receptor beta chains in this list originate from one sample, sequenced in a study of T cell responses to AZD1222 COVID-19 vaccine. The protocol was immunoSEQ multiplex PCR, while the TCRdb copy is restricted to in-frame clones and leaves out a portion. The sample yields more than 25,000 clones, about nine tenths seen once. Material: peripheral blood, obtained on day 0 of AZD1222 vaccination. These receptors originate from an adult in good health.

This chain uses TRBV29-1 with TRBJ2-1, with TRBD2 matching over 9 bases. The CDR3 length is 13 residues. Germline trimming cut 8 bases from V and 9 bases from J; bases unmatched to any gene: 11. The germline V gene has CDR1 SQVTM and CDR2 ANQGSEA. The CDR3: CSSGISGGSEQFF. The DNA of the CDR3 is TGCAGCTCTGGTATTAGCGGGGGTTCTGAGCAGTTCTTC.

The chain has TRBV30 and TRBJ2-2; D is perhaps TRBD1 (5 bases). V dropped 3 bases and J dropped 6 bases, with 14 bases sitting between them. The CDR3 sequence is 14 residues long. Germline values: CDR1 GTSNPN, CDR2 SVGIG (reference sequence). The CDR3 DNA sequence: TGTGCCTGGAGGCTATTTCAGGGATCCGGGGAGCTGTTTTTT. This translates into CAWRLFQGSGELFF.

The chain carries TRBV24-1 and TRBJ2-2, with D possibly being TRBD1 (5 bases). Germline V lookup: CDR1 KGHDR, CDR2 SFDVKD. The CDR3 length is 16 residues. V was shortened by 0 bases and J by 6 bases, with 13 bases between the two germline ends. The CDR3 spells CATSDLGQGLSGELFF. Here the CDR3 DNA reads TGTGCCACCAGTGATTTGGGGCAGGGATTATCCGGGGAGCTGTTTTTT.

The rearrangement joins TRBV6-1 to TRBJ1-3, with D uncertain. With 2 bases removed from V and 0 bases from J, the gap between germline ends came to 8 bases. Germline V gene lookup returns CDR1 MNHNS and CDR2 SASEGT. This CDR3 region has 15 residues. This CDR3 reads CASSESGDSGNTIYF. CDR3 sequence (DNA): TGTGCCAGCAGTGAATCCGGCGACTCTGGAAACACCATATATTTT.

The table lists this clone with a count of one. The chain joins TRBV9 to TRBJ1-4; TRBD1 is a possible D gene (6 bases). This CDR3 spans 15 amino acids. CDR1 and CDR2 from the germline V gene are SGDLS and YYNGEE. V shed 3 bases and J shed 5 bases, with 14 bases lying between them. The CDR3 sequence is CASSAAGVGNEKLFF. The CDR3 DNA reads TGTGCCAGCAGCGCAGCAGGGGTGGGGAATGAAAAACTGTTTTTT.

This chain links TRBV5-4 with TRBJ1-3, with 8 bases lining up with TRBD1. The CDR3 contains 13 residues. The trim removed 0 bases at V and 7 bases at J, leaving 0 bases unmatched. Germline-derived CDR1 and CDR2 are SGHNT and YYREEE (reference sequence). This CDR3 reads CASSLDRGNTIYF. CDR3 DNA: TGTGCCAGCAGCTTGGACAGGGGGAACACCATATATTTT.

V gene TRBV7-3 combines with J gene TRBJ1-2; D possibly corresponds to TRBD1 (6 bases). V shed 4 bases and J shed 7 bases, with 13 bases lying between them. Germline V CDR1 and CDR2: SGHTA, FQGTGA. This CDR3 has 13 residues. The CDR3 spells CASSSSAGVGYTF. The CDR3 DNA follows: TGTGCCAGCAGCTCCTCAGCAGGGGTTGGCTACACCTTC.

The chain has TRBV28 and TRBJ1-2; D is perhaps TRBD1 (5 bases). This CDR3 region has 15 residues. The V gene's germline CDR1 is MDHEN and CDR2 SYDVKM. Trimming removed 3 bases from V and 4 bases from J, with 15 bases in between. The CDR3 nucleotides read TGTGCCAGCAGTTTGGATGGGAGGGGAGGCTATGGCTACACCTTC. The encoded protein is CASSLDGRGGYGYTF.

This chain uses TRBV27 with TRBJ1-6; 7 positions match TRBD1. This CDR3 has 15 amino acids. The V segment lost 6 bases and the J segment 7 bases; nucleotides outside the gene matches: 9. From germline, CDR1 is MNHEY and CDR2 SMNVEV (reference sequence). This CDR3 is CASSLRDRRNSPLHF. The CDR3 nucleotides read TGTGCCAGCAGCCTGAGGGACAGAAGGAATTCACCCCTCCACTTT.

V usage is TRBV27 and J usage is TRBJ1-6, with D unresolved. The CDR3 length is 16 residues. Germline CDR1 is MNHEY and CDR2 is SMNVEV (reference sequence). The V end lost 1 base, the J end lost 6 bases, and 13 bases lay between the germline ends. The CDR3 DNA reads as TGTGCCAGCAGTTTATTGGGAGACGCCGGTAATTCACCCCTCCACTTT. This sequence encodes CASSLLGDAGNSPLHF.

The J gene is TRBJ1-5, the V gene TRBV9; D remains unclear. The length of the CDR3 is 15 residues. The V end was cut by 4 bases, the J end by 5 bases, with 16 bases between. Germline V CDR1 and CDR2: SGDLS, YYNGEE. CDR3 residues: CASSPSVGRDQPQHF. The DNA of the CDR3 is TGTGCCAGCAGCCCCTCGGTGGGCAGAGATCAGCCCCAGCATTTT.

CDR3 sequence (DNA): TGTGCCAGCAGTCGGACTAGCGGGAGTACGGGGGAGCTGTTTTTT. Translating gives CASSRTSGSTGELFF. This chain joins TRBV6-4 and TRBJ2-2; 13 bases are a match to TRBD2. Germline CDR1 reads MRHNA; CDR2 reads SNTAGT. V lost 5 bases and J lost 8; bases outside the gene matches: 5. The CDR3 totals 15 residues.

A single count supports this clone. The chain has TRBV7-2 and TRBJ1-1; maybe TRBD1 (6 bases). Trimming cost V 2 bases and J 2 bases, with 12 bases left between them. The CDR3 covers 15 residues. Germline V gives CDR1 SGHTA, CDR2 FQGNSA. The CDR3 sequence is CASSLRGRGNTEAFF. As DNA, the CDR3 is TGTGCCAGCAGCTTAAGGGGCAGGGGTAACACTGAAGCTTTCTTT.

The CDR3, as DNA: TGTGCCAGTATGTCATTAGGCGACGAAAAACTGTTTTTT. Its protein is CASMSLGDEKLFF. This chain joins TRBV19 and TRBJ1-4; D is unresolved. Germline V lookup: CDR1 LNHDA, CDR2 SQIVND (reference sequence). The V gene lost 7 bases and the J gene lost 8 bases, with 14 bases spanning the gap. The CDR3 extends over 13 amino acids.

This sequence joins TRBV4-3 and TRBJ2-7, with 12 bases fitting TRBD2. This CDR3 region has 16 residues. Germline V gene lookup returns CDR1 LGHNA and CDR2 YSLEER. J gave up 4 bases and V 4 bases, and 8 bases lay outside the gene matches. The CDR3 loop reads CASSPEQTSGSYEQYF. The CDR3 DNA reads as TGCGCCAGCAGCCCCGAACAGACTAGCGGGAGTTACGAGCAGTACTTC.

J is TRBJ1-2 and V is TRBV28; D gene ambiguous. This CDR3 has 11 residues. Germline assignment: CDR1 MDHEN and CDR2 SYDVKM. Deletions cut 3 bases from V and 3 bases from J, with 2 bases between. CDR3 amino acids: CASSLYYGYTF. The CDR3 DNA sequence: TGTGCCAGCAGTTTGTACTATGGCTACACCTTC.

The chain couples TRBV30 to TRBJ2-7; TRBD2 aligns across 9 bases. V gave up 3 bases and J gave up 2 bases; unmatched junction bases: 5. The CDR3 sequence is 14 residues long. The germline gives CDR1 GTSNPN, CDR2 SVGIG (reference sequence). For the CDR3, the DNA is TGTGCCTGGAGCCCTAGCGGGGCCACCTACGAGCAGTACTTC. This translates into CAWSPSGATYEQYF.

This sequence joins TRBV25-1 and TRBJ2-3; maybe TRBD2 (6 bases). Germline V gene lookup returns CDR1 MGHDK and CDR2 SYGVNS. The CDR3 loop spans 15 amino acids. V lost 1 base, J lost 2 bases, and 10 bases lay in between. CDR3: CASSEWGLTTDTQYF. In DNA form, the CDR3 reads TGTGCCAGCAGTGAATGGGGACTGACCACAGATACGCAGTATTTT. Variable domain in full (rest from reference TRBV25-1 and TRBJ2-3): EADIYQTPRYLVIGTGKKITLECSQTMGHDKMYWYQQDPGMELHLIHYSYGVNSTEKGDLSSESTVSRIRTEHFPLTLESARPSHTSQYLCASSEWGLTTDTQYFGPGTRLTVL.

CDR3: CASSWTSRSTDTQYF. The CDR3, as DNA: TGTGCCAGCAGTTGGACTAGCCGAAGCACAGATACGCAGTATTTT. This chain connects TRBV6-2 or TRBV6-3 to TRBJ2-3, with 8 bases aligning to TRBD2. CDR1 and CDR2 from the germline V gene are MNHEY and SVGEGT. After removal of 4 bases from V and 0 bases from J, the junction contained 3 bases not matched to a gene. The CDR3 is 15 amino acids.

V and J are TRBV5-8 and TRBJ1-6; unclear D gene. From germline, CDR1 is SGHTS and CDR2 YDEGEE. The CDR3 sequence is 17 residues long. The ends were cut back, 0 bases at V and 1 base at J, with 11 bases in the middle. The CDR3 loop is CASSLGPLGSYNSPLHF. CDR3 nucleotide sequence: TGTGCCAGCAGCTTGGGGCCGCTAGGTTCCTATAATTCACCCCTCCACTTT. Using reference TRBV5-8 and TRBJ1-6 for the parts outside the CDR3, the full variable domain is EAGVTQSPTHLIKTRGQQATLRCSPISGHTSVYWYQQALGLGLQFLLWYDEGEERNRGNFPPRFSGRQFPNYSSELNVNALELEDSALYLCASSLGPLGSYNSPLHFGNGTRLTVT.

CDR3 residues: CASRPRDTEAFF. The CDR3 bases are TGTGCCAGCAGACCCAGGGACACTGAAGCTTTCTTT. J is TRBJ1-1 and V is TRBV7-9, with D tentatively TRBD1 (5 bases). The V end lost 6 bases, the J end lost 3 bases, and 8 bases lay between the germline ends. The CDR3 contains 12 residues. CDR1 and CDR2 (germline): SEHNR, FQNEAQ (reference sequence).

This clone was detected once. The V gene is TRBV7-2, the J gene TRBJ2-2, with TRBD2 identical over 7 bases. CDR3 length: 18 amino acids. V gave up 3 bases and J gave up 4 bases; unmatched junction bases: 14. Per the germline V gene, CDR1 is SGHTA and CDR2 is FQGNSA. The DNA for the CDR3 is TGTGCCAGCAGCTTGTACCCTTCAAAGCGGGATTTCACCGGGGAGCTGTTTTTT. Translated: CASSLYPSKRDFTGELFF.

This clone is a singleton in its sample. The V call is TRBV5-1, the J call TRBJ2-2, with D possibly TRBD1 on 6 matching bases. The germline V gene encodes CDR1 SGHRS and CDR2 YFSETQ. The CDR3 is 17 residues long. The V end lost 1 base, the J end lost 6 bases, and 19 bases lay between the germline ends. DNA for the CDR3: TGCGCCAGCAGCTTGCCACCGGGACATGGTGTCTCCGGGGAGCTGTTTTTT. Translation: CASSLPPGHGVSGELFF.

This clone was recorded once. The gene calls are TRBV6-5 and TRBJ2-7; 7 bases fit TRBD1. This CDR3 comprises 13 residues. With 6 bases clipped from V and 4 bases from J, the junction kept 6 bases outside the gene matches. The V gene's germline CDR1 is MNHEY and CDR2 SVGAGI. The chain's CDR3 is CASSLGTEYEQYF. CDR3 bases: TGTGCCAGCAGCCTCGGGACAGAATACGAGCAGTACTTC.